These T cell receptor beta chains were read from a single sample in a study of T cell responses to AZD1222 COVID-19 vaccine. This table comes from immunoSEQ multiplex PCR, and its TCRdb copy is limited to in-frame clones, with some not included. This table has about 67,000 clones, 84% appearing once. The sample consisted of peripheral blood, taken on day 0 of AZD1222 vaccination. These receptors came from an adult in good health. CDR3s include the opening cysteine and the closing phenylalanine or tryptophan. D genes are given only for firm matches. Size is stated for part of the rows, as once, few or many counts, or as a class when the clone is expanded.

J: TRBJ2-4
D: .
V: TRBV30
size: .
CDR3: CAWSEVALAKNIQYF
DNA: TGTGCCTGGAGTGAGGTAGCGTTAGCCAAAAACATTCAGTACTTC

J: TRBJ2-2
D: TRBD2
V: TRBV5-1
size: .
CDR3: CASRTSGNTGELFF
DNA: TGCGCCAGCAGGACTAGCGGGAACACCGGGGAGCTGTTTTTT

J: TRBJ2-6
D: TRBD1
V: TRBV9
size: .
CDR3: CASSVTTGGWGSRGANVLTF
DNA: TGTGCCAGCAGCGTAACGACAGGGGGTTGGGGTTCGAGAGGGGCCAACGTCCTGACTTTC

J: TRBJ2-3
D: .
V: TRBV19
size: .
CDR3: CASSFSSRGRTDTQYF
DNA: TGTGCCAGTAGTTTCTCCTCCCGGGGGCGGACAGATACGCAGTATTTT

J: TRBJ2-2
D: .
V: TRBV9
size: .
CDR3: CASQGRSPNTGELFF
DNA: TGTGCCTCCCAGGGCAGGAGCCCGAACACCGGGGAGCTGTTTTTT

J: TRBJ1-2
D: .
V: TRBV15
size: many
CDR3: CATSSLIRVARGYGYTF
DNA: TGTGCCACCAGCAGCCTCATACGGGTCGCCAGGGGATATGGCTACACCTTC

J: TRBJ2-7
D: .
V: TRBV27
size: .
CDR3: CASSLRGVRYEQYF
DNA: TGTGCCAGCAGTCTAAGGGGGGTGAGATACGAGCAGTACTTC

J: TRBJ1-5
D: TRBD1
V: TRBV29-1
size: few
CDR3: CSVVPGGGQPQHF
DNA: TGCAGCGTTGTACCAGGGGGCGGTCAGCCCCAGCATTTT

J: TRBJ2-7
D: .
V: TRBV25-1
size: .
CDR3: CASSDFSYEQYF
DNA: TGTGCCAGCAGTGACTTTAGCTACGAGCAGTACTTC

J: TRBJ1-4
D: .
V: TRBV28
size: few
CDR3: CASSLNVWARQMKGLFF
DNA: TGTGCCAGCAGTTTGAACGTGTGGGCCAGGCAAATGAAGGGACTGTTTTTT

J: TRBJ2-1
D: TRBD2
V: TRBV19
size: .
CDR3: CASSMGGSSYNEQFF
DNA: TGTGCCAGTAGTATGGGGGGGAGCTCCTACAATGAGCAGTTCTTC

J: TRBJ1-1
D: TRBD1
V: TRBV5-1
size: .
CDR3: CASSFSGQLNTEAFF
DNA: TGCGCCAGCAGCTTCTCGGGACAGCTGAACACTGAAGCTTTCTTT

J: TRBJ1-4
D: .
V: TRBV6-5
size: .
CDR3: CASSYGTGTNEKLFF
DNA: TGTGCCAGCAGTTACGGGACGGGGACTAATGAAAAACTGTTTTTT

J: TRBJ1-4
D: .
V: TRBV19
size: .
CDR3: CASSIPVGEKLFF
DNA: TGTGCCAGTAGTATCCCGGTTGGTGAAAAACTGTTTTTT

J: TRBJ1-5
D: .
V: TRBV19
size: once
CDR3: CASSTIPGRWGLGNQPQHF
DNA: TGTGCCAGTAGTACAATCCCGGGACGCTGGGGCCTGGGCAATCAGCCCCAGCATTTT

J: TRBJ1-4
D: .
V: TRBV5-8
size: .
CDR3: CASTSGNSLTNEKLFF
DNA: TGTGCCAGCACATCCGGGAATTCGTTGACTAATGAAAAACTGTTTTTT

J: TRBJ1-5
D: .
V: TRBV20-1
size: .
CDR3: CSASRRNQPQHF
DNA: TGCAGTGCTAGTAGGCGAAATCAGCCCCAGCATTTT

J: TRBJ2-1
D: .
V: TRBV5-4
size: .
CDR3: CASRLVEGEQFF
DNA: TGTGCCAGCAGATTGGTCGAGGGTGAGCAGTTCTTC

J: TRBJ1-6
D: .
V: TRBV9
size: few
CDR3: CASKQGNSPLHF
DNA: TGTGCCAGCAAACAGGGAAATTCACCCCTCCACTTT

J: TRBJ2-7
D: .
V: TRBV12-3/TRBV12-4
size: .
CDR3: CASSLTSPYEQYF
DNA: TGTGCCAGCAGTTTAACTAGCCCCTACGAGCAGTACTTC

J: TRBJ1-1
D: .
V: TRBV12-3/TRBV12-4
size: .
CDR3: CASSFQGNTEAFF
DNA: TGTGCCAGCAGTTTTCAGGGAAACACTGAAGCTTTCTTT

J: TRBJ1-3
D: .
V: TRBV4-2
size: once
CDR3: CASSQATGYSGNTIYF
DNA: TGTGCCAGCAGCCAAGCCACAGGGTACTCTGGAAACACCATATATTTT

J: TRBJ2-1
D: .
V: TRBV27
size: .
CDR3: CASRVYNEQFF
DNA: TGTGCCAGCAGGGTTTACAATGAGCAGTTCTTC

J: TRBJ2-3
D: .
V: TRBV29-1
size: once
CDR3: CSASTPGGGADTQYF
DNA: TGCAGCGCCTCCACCCCTGGGGGGGGCGCAGATACGCAGTATTTT